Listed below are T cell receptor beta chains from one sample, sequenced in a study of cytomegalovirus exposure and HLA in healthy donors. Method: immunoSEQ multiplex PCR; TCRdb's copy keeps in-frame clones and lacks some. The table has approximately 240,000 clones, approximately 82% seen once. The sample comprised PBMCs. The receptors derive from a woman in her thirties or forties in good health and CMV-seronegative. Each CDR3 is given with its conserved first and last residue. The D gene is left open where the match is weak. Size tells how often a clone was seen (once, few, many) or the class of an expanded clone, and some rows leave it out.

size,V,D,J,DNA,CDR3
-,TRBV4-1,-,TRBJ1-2,TGCGCCAGCAGCCCGCCAGACGGGGGGCAATACTATGGCTACACCTTC,CASSPPDGGQYYGYTF
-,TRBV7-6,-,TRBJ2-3,TGTGCCAGCAGCCTTACAGGGTCGAATACGCAGTATTTT,CASSLTGSNTQYF
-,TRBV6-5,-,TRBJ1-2,TGTGCCAGCAGTTACCTCGCGGGGGCTGATGGCTACACCTTC,CASSYLAGADGYTF
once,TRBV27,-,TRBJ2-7,TGTGCCAGCAGTCCCCTGACAGGCCTCTACGAGCAGTACTTC,CASSPLTGLYEQYF
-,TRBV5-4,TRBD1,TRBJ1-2,TGTGCCAGCAGCTTGCATGGACAGGGCAACTATGGCTACACCTTC,CASSLHGQGNYGYTF
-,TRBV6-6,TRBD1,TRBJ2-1,TGTGCCAGCAGTTTCCCCACAGGGGGCGCAGGTAATGAGCAGTTCTTC,CASSFPTGGAGNEQFF
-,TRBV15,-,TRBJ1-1,TGTGCCACCAGCTCCCGGCATCAGACAGAACCGCGATTCACTGAAGCTTTCTTT,CATSSRHQTEPRFTEAFF
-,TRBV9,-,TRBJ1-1,TGTGCCAGCAGCAGGGGGAACCCCGTGAACACTGAAGCTTTCTTT,CASSRGNPVNTEAFF
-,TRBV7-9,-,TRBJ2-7,TGTGCCAGCAGCTTAGGGAGTATACCCTACGAGCAGTACTTC,CASSLGSIPYEQYF
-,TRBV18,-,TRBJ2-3,TGTGCCAGCTCACCATCCCCTTCGGGAGATACGCAGTATTTT,CASSPSPSGDTQYF
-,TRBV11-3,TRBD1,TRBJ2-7,TGTGCCAGCAGCTTGCGGACAGGGCTCTACGAGCAGTACTTC,CASSLRTGLYEQYF
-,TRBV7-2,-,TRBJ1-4,TGTGCCAGCAGCGCCCTCGTAGGGGCAACTAATGAAAAACTGTTTTTT,CASSALVGATNEKLFF
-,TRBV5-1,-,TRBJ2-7,TGCGCCAGCAGTTGGGGACACACTCAGAGTGGCGAGCAGTACTTC,CASSWGHTQSGEQYF